The 20 T cell receptor beta chains below all came from one sample that was sequenced in a study of technical replicates of blood from a few donors (dated by TCRdb to the late 2010s). To prepare the library, the immunoSEQ multiplex PCR assay was applied. Imported from immuneACCESS, the table was reduced by TCRdb to in-frame sequences with V and J called. These copies leave out some clones; in studies compared against another copy, an unresolved V gene accounts for under half, and the cause of the remainder is not known. This sample has 74,000 or so clones in its table, and 95% to 97% of those were observed once. The biggest ten clones account for 0.34% of the sample. The sequenced sample consisted of T cells isolated from PBMCs. These receptors originate from a human donor in good health.

The chain employs TRBV7-3 and TRBJ2-1; unclear D gene. The V end lost 5 bases, the J end lost 2 bases, and 10 bases lay between the germline ends. The CDR3 is 14 residues long. Germline assignment: CDR1 SGHTA and CDR2 FQGTGA. The CDR3 reads CASSRNRAYNEQFF. DNA of the CDR3: TGTGCCAGCAGCCGCAACCGGGCCTACAATGAGCAGTTCTTC.

This chain joins TRBV27 and TRBJ1-5; 10 bases match TRBD1. From germline, CDR1 is MNHEY and CDR2 SMNVEV (reference sequence). The CDR3 extends over 16 amino acids. The J segment lost 5 bases and the V segment lost 4 bases, leaving 8 bases of the junction unmatched. The CDR3: CASSSRDRGFYQPQHF. The CDR3 DNA is TGTGCCAGCAGTTCCCGGGACAGGGGTTTTTATCAGCCCCAGCATTTT.

The chain uses TRBV11-2 and TRBJ2-1; 11 bases fit TRBD2. V lost 4 bases to trimming and J lost 7 bases; unmatched junction nucleotides: 3. The CDR3 is 14 amino acids. Per germline, CDR1 SGHAT and CDR2 FQNNGV. CDR3 DNA: TGTGCCAGCAGCTCTGGGACTAGCGGAAATGAGCAGTTCTTC. Translation gives CASSSGTSGNEQFF.

The chain carries TRBV21-1 and TRBJ1-2; the DNA was not used to check the table's D call, TRBD1. TRBV21-1 is a pseudogene segment. This CDR3 contains 14 residues. The CDR3 sequence is CASSSRDTPLRLTF. Here the CDR3 DNA reads TGTGCCAGCAGCTCCCGGGACACCCCCCTACGGCTGACCTTC.

This chain joins TRBV7-2 and TRBJ2-3, with 9 bases lining up with TRBD1. Germline values: CDR1 SGHTA, CDR2 FQGNSA. CDR3 size: 16 residues. V lost 4 bases to trimming and J lost 2 bases; unmatched junction nucleotides: 7. CDR3 DNA sequence: TGTGCCAGCAGCTCCGCGGGGACAGGGCACACAGATACGCAGTATTTT. Translated, it gives CASSSAGTGHTDTQYF. Combining the CDR3 with reference TRBV7-2 and TRBJ2-3 gives the whole variable domain GAGVSQSPSNKVTEKGKDVELRCDPISGHTALYWYRQSLGQGLEFLIYFQGNSAPDKSGLPSDRFSAERTGGSVSTLTIQRTQQEDSAVYLCASSSAGTGHTDTQYFGPGTRLTVL.

V usage is TRBV5-4 and J usage is TRBJ1-2; no firm D call. The length of the CDR3 is 11 residues. Germline V CDR1 and CDR2: SGHNT, YYREEE (reference sequence). The ends were cut back, 4 bases at V and 8 bases at J, with 9 bases in the middle. This CDR3 reads CASSQNQGYTF. The CDR3 DNA is TGTGCCAGCAGCCAAAATCAGGGCTACACCTTC.

The V gene is TRBV15, the J gene TRBJ2-7; 8 bases line up with TRBD2. Germline-derived CDR1 and CDR2 are LNHNV and YYDKDF (reference sequence). The V gene end was trimmed by 0 bases and the J gene end by 2 bases; junction bases not matched to a gene: 12. This CDR3 region has 18 residues. The CDR3 DNA follows: TGTGCCACCAGCAGAGATACCGGGCCCCCGGGACTAGCCTACGAGCAGTACTTC. Encoded protein: CATSRDTGPPGLAYEQYF.

The chain combines TRBV28 with TRBJ2-1; D unresolved. CDR1 and CDR2 from the germline V gene are MDHEN and SYDVKM. The ends were cut back, 7 bases at V and 3 bases at J, with 13 bases in the middle. The CDR3 loop spans 14 amino acids. CDR3: CASISLEGYNEQFF. CDR3 bases: TGTGCCAGCATTTCCCTAGAAGGCTACAATGAGCAGTTCTTC. Using reference TRBV28 and TRBJ2-1 for the parts outside the CDR3, the full variable domain is DVKVTQSSRYLVKRTGEKVFLECVQDMDHENMFWYRQDPGLGLRLIYFSYDVKMKEKGDIPEGYSVSREKKERFSLILESASTNQTSMYLCASISLEGYNEQFFGPGTRLTVL.

The table lists this clone with a few counts. The V call is TRBV29-1, the J call TRBJ1-1; TRBD1 aligns across 7 bases. J lost 3 bases, V lost 6 bases, and 7 bases had no gene match. The CDR3 loop spans 13 amino acids. Per germline, CDR1 SQVTM and CDR2 ANQGSEA. Here the CDR3 reads CSVSEGAYTEAFF. The CDR3 DNA reads TGCAGCGTGAGCGAGGGGGCTTACACTGAAGCTTTCTTT.

The chain couples TRBV5-4 to TRBJ1-1, with TRBD1 matching 9 bases. Germline V gene lookup returns CDR1 SGHNT and CDR2 YYREEE (reference sequence). The CDR3 runs 13 residues. V was clipped by 5 bases and J by 3 bases; unmatched bases: 2. The CDR3 bases are TGTGCCAGCAGATGGGACAGGGACACTGAAGCTTTCTTT. Amino acids: CASRWDRDTEAFF. Supplemented by reference TRBV5-4 and TRBJ1-1, the full variable domain reads ETGVTQSPTHLIKTRGQQVTLRCSSQSGHNTVSWYQQALGQGPQFIFQYYREEENGRGNFPPRFSGLQFPNYSSELNVNALELDDSALYLCASRWDRDTEAFFGQGTRLTVV.

The chain combines TRBV5-1 with TRBJ2-7; 8 bases are shared with TRBD1. This CDR3 comprises 15 residues. The J segment lost 5 bases and the V segment lost 4 bases, leaving 11 bases of the junction unmatched. Per the germline V gene, CDR1 is SGHRS and CDR2 is YFSETQ. DNA for the CDR3: TGCGCCAGCAGCCCCTCATCGACAGGGGTCGACGAGCAGTACTTC. It translates to CASSPSSTGVDEQYF.

This sequence joins TRBV29-1 and TRBJ2-7; tentative D call: TRBD2 (5 bases). Per the germline V gene, CDR1 is SQVTM and CDR2 is ANQGSEA. The V gene lost 3 bases and the J gene lost 0 bases, with 15 bases spanning the gap. The CDR3 totals 15 residues. CDR3 residues: CSVEVGGPGSYEQYF. The CDR3, as DNA: TGCAGCGTTGAGGTGGGCGGGCCCGGCTCCTACGAGCAGTACTTC.

The chain combines TRBV5-1 with TRBJ1-1; no clear D gene. The V and J ends lost 0 bases and 3 bases respectively, with 6 bases between them. This CDR3 contains 13 residues. CDR1 is SGHRS and CDR2 is YFSETQ in the germline V gene. CDR3 protein: CASSLEADTEAFF. DNA of the CDR3: TGCGCCAGCAGCTTGGAAGCGGACACTGAAGCTTTCTTT.

The gene calls are TRBV9 and TRBJ2-7; TRBD1 aligns across 8 bases. The CDR3 sequence is 14 residues long. Unmatched junction bases numbered 4, after V lost 0 bases and J lost 5 bases. CDR1 and CDR2 (germline): SGDLS, YYNGEE. CDR3 in DNA: TGTGCCAGCAGCGTAGGTGGACAGGGACACGAGCAGTACTTC. Encoded protein: CASSVGGQGHEQYF.

The chain combines TRBV10-1 with TRBJ1-2, with a possible D match to TRBD1 (5 bases). V shed 1 base and J shed 4 bases, with 7 bases lying between them. Germline V CDR1 and CDR2: WNHNN, SYGVQD (reference sequence). The CDR3 runs 13 residues. CDR3 DNA: TGCGCCAGCAGTGAGTTAGGGGTCTATGGCTACACCTTC. This codes for CASSELGVYGYTF.

The genes are TRBV11-3 and TRBJ1-4, with no clear D. Trimming shortened V by 4 bases and J by 6 bases, and 6 bases separated the two germline ends. Germline values: CDR1 SGHNT, CDR2 YENEEA. The CDR3 contains 12 residues. The CDR3 reads CASSSGDEKLFF. CDR3 nucleotides: TGTGCCAGCAGCTCCGGGGATGAAAAACTGTTTTTT. The full variable domain, in which reference TRBV11-3 and TRBJ1-4 provide the parts outside the CDR3, is EAGVVQSPRYKIIEKKQPVAFWCNPISGHNTLYWYLQNLGQGPELLIRYENEEAVDDSQLPKDRFSAERLKGVDSTLKIQPAELGDSAVYLCASSSGDEKLFFGSGTQLSVL.

The chain carries TRBV6-1 and TRBJ2-3; TRBD2 aligns across 13 bases. With V trimmed by 3 bases and J by 5 bases, 5 bases remained unmatched. This CDR3 comprises 16 residues. CDR1 and CDR2 (germline): MNHNS, SASEGT. Here the CDR3 DNA reads TGTGCCAGCAGTGATGGACTAGCGGGAGATGAAGATACGCAGTATTTT. Translation gives CASSDGLAGDEDTQYF.

J is TRBJ1-5 and V is TRBV29-1; no reliable D call. In germline, CDR1 is SQVTM, CDR2 ANQGSEA. The CDR3 spans 13 residues. Between the trimmed V and J ends, which lost 4 bases and 0 bases, there was a span of 7 bases. The CDR3 loop is CSVGSDSNQPQHF. The CDR3 bases are TGCAGCGTTGGCAGCGATAGCAATCAGCCCCAGCATTTT.

The rearrangement joins TRBV7-3 to TRBJ2-7; no definite D call. The CDR3 has 13 amino acids. Per germline, CDR1 SGHTA and CDR2 FQGTGA. V lost 5 bases to trimming and J lost 4 bases, with 12 bases between them. The CDR3 DNA reads TGTGCCAGCAGCCGTTACTCAGGATACGAGCAGTACTTC. Its translation is CASSRYSGYEQYF.

The chain combines TRBV6-4 with TRBJ1-2; D possibly corresponds to TRBD1 (5 bases). This CDR3 is built from 14 residues. Trimming pared 5 bases from V and 8 bases from J, leaving 18 bases between. Germline-derived CDR1 and CDR2 are MRHNA and SNTAGT. The CDR3 sequence: CASSPGTPAGGYTF. The CDR3 DNA follows: TGTGCCAGCAGTCCGGGGACGCCAGCGGGGGGCTACACCTTC.